This TCR beta chain was sequenced in a study of cytomegalovirus exposure and HLA in healthy donors. CDR1 is SGHRS and CDR2 is YFSETQ in the germline V gene. The ends lost 3 bases at V and 1 base at J; junction bases unmatched: 4. The CDR3 runs 17 residues. The PCR contained 60 Vbeta and 13 Jbeta primers. The table came from immunoSEQ multiplex PCR; TCRdb's copy has only in-frame clones and leaves some out. Seen here are 90,000 to 120,000 clones, about 80% observed once, and the top ten hold approximately 5%. Concerning this clone: Its antigen is still unknown.

General study results and limits: Prediction of most subjects' HLA-A and HLA-B alleles by TCR beta sequences was reportedly accurate.

What was sequenced was PBMCs. The J gene is TRBJ2-5, the V gene TRBV5-1, with TRBD2 identical over 15 bases. This TCR was sampled from a man aged 60-69 years in good health and CMV-seropositive. The CDR3 spells CASSSGLAGGVQETQYF. Here the CDR3 DNA reads TGCGCCAGCAGCTCCGGACTAGCGGGGGGGGTCCAAGAGACCCAGTACTTC.